This is a list of T cell receptor beta chains from one sample in a study of blood T cell repertoires in COVID-19. Sequenced by immunoSEQ multiplex PCR; TCRdb stores in-frame clones only, minus some. Here the sample spans some 240,000 clones, 70% to 90% being singletons. What was sequenced was PBMCs or T cells enriched from blood (not recorded which). The receptor set was obtained from a woman aged 50 to 60 who had been exposed to COVID-19. Each CDR3 is given with its conserved first and last residue. A D gene is named only where the DNA matches it firmly. Clone size appears in some rows only: once, few, many, or a class for an expanded clone.

J | D | V | size | CDR3 | DNA
TRBJ1-4 | . | TRBV10-1 | once | CAKEATNEKLFF | TGCGCCAAAGAGGCAACTAATGAAAAACTGTTTTTT
TRBJ1-1 | . | TRBV2 | . | CASGRRWASTEAFF | TGTGCCAGCGGCCGCAGGTGGGCCTCCACTGAAGCTTTCTTT
TRBJ1-4 | TRBD1 | TRBV29-1 | . | CSVDGQGTNEKLFF | TGCAGCGTGGACGGACAGGGAACTAATGAAAAACTGTTTTTT
TRBJ1-1 | . | TRBV6-6 | . | CASSPTGTEAFF | TGTGCCAGCAGCCCCACTGGCACTGAAGCTTTCTTT
TRBJ1-1 | TRBD1 | TRBV20-1 | . | CSAPLQGGAFF | TGCAGTGCTCCTCTCCAGGGGGGAGCTTTCTTT
TRBJ1-1 | . | TRBV7-8 | once | CASSLWGGNPEAFF | TGTGCCAGCAGCTTATGGGGGGGAAACCCTGAAGCTTTCTTT
TRBJ1-1 | . | TRBV14 | . | CASSQDLWAGQTEAFF | TGTGCCAGCAGCCAAGATCTGTGGGCAGGGCAGACTGAAGCTTTCTTT
TRBJ1-1 | TRBD1 | TRBV7-2 | . | CASSVRQGLWMAFF | TGTGCCAGCAGCGTTCGACAGGGGTTATGGATGGCTTTCTTT
TRBJ2-3 | TRBD2 | TRBV27 | . | CASSVSNSLAGGPWNTQYF | TGTGCCAGCAGTGTAAGCAACTCCCTAGCGGGGGGGCCATGGAATACGCAGTATTTT
TRBJ1-4 | TRBD1 | TRBV15 | once | CATSRDRWGTGDEKLFF | TGTGCCACCAGCAGAGATAGGTGGGGGACAGGGGATGAAAAACTGTTTTTT
TRBJ1-2 | TRBD1 | TRBV7-6 | few | CASSLGLWTGYGYTF | TGTGCCAGCAGCTTAGGCCTATGGACAGGATATGGCTACACCTTC
TRBJ2-2 | . | TRBV18 | . | CASSLVQGAGELFF | TGTGCCAGCTCATTGGTACAGGGCGCCGGGGAGCTGTTTTTT
TRBJ2-5 | . | TRBV5-1 | . | CASSPTVGGRETQYF | TGCGCCAGCAGCCCAACGGTAGGGGGACGAGAGACCCAGTACTTC
TRBJ1-2 | . | TRBV25-1 | . | CASSEGGALPYGYTF | TGTGCCAGCAGCGAGGGGGGGGCTCTACCCTATGGCTACACCTTC
TRBJ1-6 | . | TRBV2 | . | CASSEGLAPLHF | TGTGCCAGCAGTGAAGGACTAGCACCCCTCCACTTT
TRBJ2-7 | . | TRBV4-1 | . | CASSQDPLGEQYF | TGCGCCAGCAGCCAAGACCCCCTCGGCGAGCAGTACTTC
TRBJ1-2 | . | TRBV19 | . | CASETPIYGYTF | TGTGCCAGTGAAACTCCCATCTATGGCTACACCTTC
TRBJ1-1 | . | TRBV2 | . | CASSDRGATEAFF | TGTGCCAGCAGTGACCGGGGGGCTACTGAAGCTTTCTTT
TRBJ2-7 | TRBD2 | TRBV2 | . | CASNGGGGSAYEQYF | TGTGCCAGCAATGGCGGGGGGGGTAGCGCCTACGAGCAGTACTTC